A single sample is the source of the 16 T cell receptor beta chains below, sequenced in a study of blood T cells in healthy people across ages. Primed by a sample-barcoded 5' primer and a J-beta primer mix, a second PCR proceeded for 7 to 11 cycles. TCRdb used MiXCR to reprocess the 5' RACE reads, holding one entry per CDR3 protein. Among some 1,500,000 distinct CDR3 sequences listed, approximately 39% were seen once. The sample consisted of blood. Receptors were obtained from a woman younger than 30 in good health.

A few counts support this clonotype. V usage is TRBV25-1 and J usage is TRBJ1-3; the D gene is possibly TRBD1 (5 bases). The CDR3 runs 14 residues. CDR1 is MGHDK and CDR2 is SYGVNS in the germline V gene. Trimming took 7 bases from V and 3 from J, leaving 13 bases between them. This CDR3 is CASTVAGFGNTIYF. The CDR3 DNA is TGTGCCAGCACAGTTGCAGGGTTTGGAAACACCATATATTTT.

The CDR3 loop is CASRATGGTLDTQYF. The CDR3 nucleotides read TGTGCCAGCAGGGCGACAGGGGGTACGCTAGATACGCAGTATTTT. The chain is built from TRBV9 and TRBJ2-3, with TRBD1 matching 9 bases. Unmatched junction bases numbered 9, after V lost 5 bases and J lost 5 bases. Germline V gene lookup returns CDR1 SGDLS and CDR2 YYNGEE. This CDR3 spans 15 amino acids.

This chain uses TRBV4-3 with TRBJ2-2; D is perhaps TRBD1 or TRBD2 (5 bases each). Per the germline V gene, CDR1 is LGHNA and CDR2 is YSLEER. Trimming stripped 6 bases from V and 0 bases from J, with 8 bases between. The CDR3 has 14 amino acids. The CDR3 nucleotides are TGCGCCAGCAGTGGGACCTCGAACACCGGGGAGCTGTTTTTT. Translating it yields CASSGTSNTGELFF.

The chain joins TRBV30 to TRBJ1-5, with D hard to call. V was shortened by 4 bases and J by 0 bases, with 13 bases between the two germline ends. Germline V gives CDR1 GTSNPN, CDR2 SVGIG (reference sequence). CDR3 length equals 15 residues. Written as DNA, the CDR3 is TGTGCCTGGACCCCTCCCGGGAATAGCAATCAGCCCCAGCATTTT. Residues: CAWTPPGNSNQPQHF.

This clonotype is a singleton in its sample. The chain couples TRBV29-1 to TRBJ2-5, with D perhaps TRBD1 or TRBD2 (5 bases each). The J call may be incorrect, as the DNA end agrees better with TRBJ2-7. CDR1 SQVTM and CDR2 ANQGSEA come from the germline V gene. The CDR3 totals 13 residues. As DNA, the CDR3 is TGCAGCTCAAAGGGGACCATAAGGGACGAGCAGTACTTC. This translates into CSSKGTIRDEQYF.

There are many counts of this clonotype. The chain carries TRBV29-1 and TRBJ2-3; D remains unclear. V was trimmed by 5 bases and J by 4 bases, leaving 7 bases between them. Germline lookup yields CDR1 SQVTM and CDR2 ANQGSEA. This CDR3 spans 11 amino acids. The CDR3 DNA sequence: TGCAGCGTTCCTGATCCAGATACGCAGTATTTT. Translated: CSVPDPDTQYF.

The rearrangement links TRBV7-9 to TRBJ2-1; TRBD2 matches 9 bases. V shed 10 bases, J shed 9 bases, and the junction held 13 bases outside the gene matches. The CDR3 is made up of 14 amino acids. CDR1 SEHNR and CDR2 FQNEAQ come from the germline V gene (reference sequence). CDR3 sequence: CATLMAGGPCEQFF. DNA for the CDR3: TGTGCCACCCTAATGGCGGGAGGGCCATGTGAGCAGTTCTTC.

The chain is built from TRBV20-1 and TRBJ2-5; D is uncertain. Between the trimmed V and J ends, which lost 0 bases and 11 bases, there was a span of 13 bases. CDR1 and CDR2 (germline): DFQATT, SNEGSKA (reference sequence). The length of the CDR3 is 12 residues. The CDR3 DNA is TGCAGTGCTAGAGATATAGCCAATGAGCAGTACTTC. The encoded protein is CSARDIANEQYF.

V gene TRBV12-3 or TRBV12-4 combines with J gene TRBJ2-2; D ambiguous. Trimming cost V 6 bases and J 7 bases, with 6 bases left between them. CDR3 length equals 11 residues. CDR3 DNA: TGTGCCAGCAGCGATAGCGGGGAGCTGTTTTTT. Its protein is CASSDSGELFF.

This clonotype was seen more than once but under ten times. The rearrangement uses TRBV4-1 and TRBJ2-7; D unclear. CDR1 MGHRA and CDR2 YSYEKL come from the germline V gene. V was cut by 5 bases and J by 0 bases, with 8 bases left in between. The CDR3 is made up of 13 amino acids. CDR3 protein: CASSMGNSYEQYF. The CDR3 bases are TGCGCCAGCAGCATGGGTAACTCCTACGAGCAGTACTTC.

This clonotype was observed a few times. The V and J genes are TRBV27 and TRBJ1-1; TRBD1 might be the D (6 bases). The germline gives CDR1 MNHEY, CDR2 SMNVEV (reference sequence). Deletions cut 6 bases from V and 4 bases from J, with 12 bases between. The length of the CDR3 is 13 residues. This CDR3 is CASRRGGITEAFF. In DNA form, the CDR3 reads TGTGCCAGCAGGAGGGGGGGGATCACTGAAGCTTTCTTT.

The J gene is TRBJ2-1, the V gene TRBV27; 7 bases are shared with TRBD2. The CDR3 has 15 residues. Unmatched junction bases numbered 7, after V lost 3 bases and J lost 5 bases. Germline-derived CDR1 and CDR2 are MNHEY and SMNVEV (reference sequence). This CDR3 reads CASSLVAGINNEQFF. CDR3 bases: TGTGCCAGCAGTTTGGTAGCGGGCATAAACAATGAGCAGTTCTTC.

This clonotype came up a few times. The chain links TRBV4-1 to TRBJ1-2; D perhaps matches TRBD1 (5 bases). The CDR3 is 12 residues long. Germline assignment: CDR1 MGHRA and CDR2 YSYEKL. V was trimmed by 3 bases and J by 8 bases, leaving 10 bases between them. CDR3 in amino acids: CASSHFQGGYTF. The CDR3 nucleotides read TGCGCCAGCAGCCATTTTCAGGGAGGCTACACCTTC.

CDR3 sequence (DNA): TGCAGTGCTAGAGATGACAGAGGCTTCTACAATGAGCAGTACTTC. It is translated as CSARDDRGFYNEQYF. The chain carries TRBV20-1 and TRBJ2-5; perhaps TRBD1 as D (5 bases). The CDR3 runs to 15 residues. From germline, CDR1 is DFQATT and CDR2 SNEGSKA (reference sequence). V lost 0 bases, J lost 11 bases, and 22 bases lay in between.

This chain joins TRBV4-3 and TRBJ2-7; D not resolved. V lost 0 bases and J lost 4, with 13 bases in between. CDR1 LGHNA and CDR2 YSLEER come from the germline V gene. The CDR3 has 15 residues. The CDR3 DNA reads TGCGCCAGCAGCCAAGAAGCCAGCGCCCTATACGAGCAGTACTTC. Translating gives CASSQEASALYEQYF.

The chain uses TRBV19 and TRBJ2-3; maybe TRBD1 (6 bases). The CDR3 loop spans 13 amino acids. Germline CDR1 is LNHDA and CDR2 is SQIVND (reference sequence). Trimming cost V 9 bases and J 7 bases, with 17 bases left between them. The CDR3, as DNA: TGTGCCAGCACTACCCGGGACACTAATACGCAGTATTTT. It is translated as CASTTRDTNTQYF.